This T cell receptor beta chain was found in a study of blood T cell repertoires in COVID-19. Study in general: Whether acute or convalescent, the COVID-19 samples came from the United States, Italy and Spain.

The CDR3 length is 13 residues. V shed 4 bases and J shed 8 bases, with 17 bases lying between them. Germline assignment: CDR1 GTSNPN and CDR2 SVGIG (reference sequence). The assay was immunoSEQ multiplex PCR, and TCRdb's table has in-frame clones only and misses some. The table has 120,000 to 150,000 clones, about nine tenths seen once. This clonotype was obtained from a human donor in a cohort sampled during active COVID-19. V usage is TRBV30 and J usage is TRBJ1-2, with D possibly matching TRBD1 (5 bases). The source material was peripheral blood. The CDR3 spells CAWNLGPPYGYTF. The CDR3 bases are TGTGCCTGGAATTTGGGGCCCCCTTACGGCTACACCTTC.